This is a list of T cell receptor beta chains from one sample in a study of cytomegalovirus exposure and HLA in healthy donors. Clones were sequenced by immunoSEQ multiplex PCR, and TCRdb holds only the in-frame ones, with some missing. This sample yields around 110,000 clones, of which approximately 79% are seen a single time; around 2% belongs to the top ten. The specimen was PBMCs. Source of these receptors: a man between 25 and 39 years old in good health and CMV-seronegative. Both conserved end residues are part of each CDR3. A D gene is named only where the DNA matches it firmly. Part of the rows lack a size; the others show once, few, many or a class for expanded clones.

clone size,D gene,J gene,V gene,CDR3 DNA,CDR3 protein
NA,NA,TRBJ1-1,TRBV6-5,TGTGCCAGCAGCCAGTTGGGGGGAGAGACTGAAGCTTTCTTT,CASSQLGGETEAFF
few,TRBD1,TRBJ1-5,TRBV18,TGTGCCAGCTCACGGGTAGGACAGGGGTCCGGCAATCAGCCCCAGCATTTT,CASSRVGQGSGNQPQHF
few,NA,TRBJ1-4,TRBV5-4,TGTGCCAGCAGCCAAGTCCGGGACGGGGGGGCTAATGAAAAACTGTTTTTT,CASSQVRDGGANEKLFF
NA,NA,TRBJ1-4,TRBV6-5,TGTGCCAGCAGTGAATCAGGGGTGGGGGAAAAACTGTTTTTT,CASSESGVGEKLFF
NA,TRBD1,TRBJ1-4,TRBV27,TGTGCCAGCAGTACCCGGGACAGGGGGCAAACTAATGAAAAACTGTTTTTT,CASSTRDRGQTNEKLFF
NA,NA,TRBJ2-3,TRBV7-2,TGTGCCAGCAGCTTAGCCCCCGGGTCGGACACAGATACGCAGTATTTT,CASSLAPGSDTDTQYF
few,NA,TRBJ1-2,TRBV6-1,TGTGCCAGCAGTTCCCCGACAGCAGGGCTCTATGGCTACACCTTC,CASSSPTAGLYGYTF
NA,NA,TRBJ1-1,TRBV18,TGTGCCAGCTCACCATTTTCAGGAACTGAAGCTTTCTTT,CASSPFSGTEAFF
NA,TRBD1,TRBJ2-7,TRBV19,TGTGCCACCTCGACAGGGGGCAGGAACGAGCAGTACTTC,CATSTGGRNEQYF
NA,NA,TRBJ1-3,TRBV5-1,TGCGCCAGCAGTAGACTGAGCTCTGGAAACACCATATATTTT,CASSRLSSGNTIYF
once,NA,TRBJ1-2,TRBV7-5,TGTGTCAGAAGCCCCGGACGAACATTGGGACAGTCACGCTATGGCTACACCTTC,CVRSPGRTLGQSRYGYTF
NA,NA,TRBJ1-5,TRBV19,TGTGCCAGTAGTCATGGGGCCGGTCAGCCCCAGCATTTT,CASSHGAGQPQHF
NA,TRBD2,TRBJ2-7,TRBV4-3,TGCGCCAGCAGCCAAGGTCCCACTACTAGCGGGGGAGCCTACGAGCAGTACTTC,CASSQGPTTSGGAYEQYF
NA,TRBD1,TRBJ1-5,TRBV19,TGTGCCAGTAGTTCGAGACAGGGTTATAGCAATCAGCCCCAGCATTTT,CASSSRQGYSNQPQHF
NA,TRBD2,TRBJ2-3,TRBV18,TGTGCCAGCTCACCGTTGAGCACTAGCGAGGGCTCCACAGATACGCAGTATTTT,CASSPLSTSEGSTDTQYF
NA,NA,TRBJ1-6,TRBV2,TGTGCCAGCAGGCCCCCCGGGACAAATAATTCACCCCTCCACTTT,CASRPPGTNNSPLHF
NA,TRBD2,TRBJ2-3,TRBV28,TGTGCTATCGGGGGGGCCTTAGATACGCAGTATTTT,CAIGGALDTQYF
NA,NA,TRBJ1-6,TRBV6-5,TGTGCCAGCAGTTATGGGCAGGGTCCACCCAATTCACCCCTCCACTTT,CASSYGQGPPNSPLHF
NA,TRBD1,TRBJ2-6,TRBV7-8,TGTGCCAGCAGCTTCGGATCCGTAATCTGGGATGCCGTTAAGGGGGCCAACGGCCTGACTTTC,CASSFGSVIWDAVKGANGLTF
NA,NA,TRBJ2-1,TRBV7-2,TGTGCCAGCAGCTTAGCGTGGGGGGTGGCCAATGAGCAGTTCTTC,CASSLAWGVANEQFF
NA,TRBD1,TRBJ2-3,TRBV30,TGTGCCTGGAGTGTAGGCAGGGGGAACACAGATACGCAGTATTTT,CAWSVGRGNTDTQYF
NA,TRBD1,TRBJ1-2,TRBV19,TGTGCCAGTAGTATAGACCAGGGGGCGGCCTATGGCTACACCTTC,CASSIDQGAAYGYTF
NA,NA,TRBJ2-7,TRBV19,TGTGCCAGTAGTAAAAAACTCCCGCGGGGCTCCTACGAGCAGTACTTC,CASSKKLPRGSYEQYF
NA,NA,TRBJ1-5,TRBV6-1,TGTGCCAGCAGTGAGGACAGTTATCAGCCCCAGCATTTT,CASSEDSYQPQHF
NA,TRBD1,TRBJ2-5,TRBV9,TGTGCCAGCAGCTCCGGGGACAGGGGGCAAGAGACCCAGTACTTC,CASSSGDRGQETQYF
NA,TRBD1,TRBJ2-5,TRBV29-1,TGCAGCGCAAGTGACAGGGCCCCAGAGACCCAGTACTTC,CSASDRAPETQYF
NA,TRBD1,TRBJ2-1,TRBV5-1,TGCGCCAGCAGCTTGGCCGGGACAGGGAGAACGAATGAGCAGTTCTTC,CASSLAGTGRTNEQFF
NA,NA,TRBJ1-1,TRBV7-2,TGTGCCAGCAGCTTAGGGGGCTTTGGCACTGAAGCTTTCTTT,CASSLGGFGTEAFF
NA,NA,TRBJ2-6,TRBV19,TGTGCCAGTAGCGTCTCTGGGGCCAACGTCCTGACTTTC,CASSVSGANVLTF
NA,NA,TRBJ2-7,TRBV18,TGTGCCAGCTCACCAAGGGTCGGGGTTCCCTACGAGCAGTACTTC,CASSPRVGVPYEQYF
NA,TRBD1,TRBJ1-6,TRBV7-2,TGTGCCAGCAGTGGACAGGCCGACGGGTCACCCCTCCACTTT,CASSGQADGSPLHF
NA,TRBD2,TRBJ2-3,TRBV5-4,TGTGCCAGCAGCTTGGATCGGGGGGACACAGATACGCAGTATTTT,CASSLDRGDTDTQYF
NA,TRBD1,TRBJ2-2,TRBV9,TGTGCCAGCAGCCCTCGACAGGGGGTGAACACCGGGGAGCTGTTTTTT,CASSPRQGVNTGELFF
few,NA,TRBJ2-7,TRBV7-2,TGTGCCAGCAGCTCCGTCGGGGTCTTCTACGAGCAGTACTTC,CASSSVGVFYEQYF
NA,TRBD1,TRBJ1-2,TRBV5-1,TGCGCCAGCAGCTCGGGACAGGGTAACTATGGCTACACCTTC,CASSSGQGNYGYTF
NA,TRBD1,TRBJ1-6,TRBV28,TGTGGAACGAAGGGACAGCATAATTCACCCCTCCACTTT,CGTKGQHNSPLHF
NA,NA,TRBJ2-7,TRBV2,TGTGCCAGCAGTGTAGGCGGGTACTCCTACGAGCAGTACTTC,CASSVGGYSYEQYF
NA,TRBD1,TRBJ2-7,TRBV4-3,TGCGCCAGCAGCCATTACCGGGACAGCAAATACGAGCAGTACTTC,CASSHYRDSKYEQYF
NA,TRBD2,TRBJ2-5,TRBV19,TGTGCCAGTAGTATAGATCTAGCGGGGTCCCCCCAGTACTTC,CASSIDLAGSPQYF
few,NA,TRBJ2-7,TRBV30,TGTGCCTGGAGTCTAGGCCCTGGAGAGCAGTACTTC,CAWSLGPGEQYF
NA,NA,TRBJ2-1,TRBV7-9,TGTGCCAGCAGCTTATTGGAGGGCTCCTACAATGAGCAGTTCTTC,CASSLLEGSYNEQFF
NA,TRBD1,TRBJ1-2,TRBV28,TGTGCCAGCAGTCCCCGGACAGGAGAGGGTTCCATGTATGGCTACACCTTC,CASSPRTGEGSMYGYTF
NA,TRBD1,TRBJ2-4,TRBV4-1,TGCGCCAGCAGCCAATTCACCCCGGGACAGGGGGCCAAAAACATTCAGTACTTC,CASSQFTPGQGAKNIQYF
NA,NA,TRBJ2-7,TRBV6-5,TGTGCCAGCAAGCCGACAGAGAATCAGTACTACGAGCAGTACTTC,CASKPTENQYYEQYF
NA,TRBD1,TRBJ1-5,TRBV28,TGTGCCAGCAGCCTATGGACAGGGGGTAGCAATCAGCCCCAGCATTTT,CASSLWTGGSNQPQHF
NA,TRBD1,TRBJ2-7,TRBV9,TGTGCCAGCAGCGCCCCAACCGGGACAGGGACCCACGAGCAGTACTTC,CASSAPTGTGTHEQYF
NA,TRBD1,TRBJ2-7,TRBV7-2,TGTGCCAGCAGCCCCGAAGGACAGGGGGCATACGAGCAGTACTTC,CASSPEGQGAYEQYF
NA,NA,TRBJ2-7,TRBV2,TGTGCCAGCAGTGCGGACAGGACGGAGGGAGACTTC,CASSADRTEGDF
NA,TRBD1,TRBJ1-1,TRBV7-2,TGTGCCAGCAGCACCCGGACAGGGGATAACACTGAAGCTTTCTTT,CASSTRTGDNTEAFF
NA,NA,TRBJ1-2,TRBV28,TGTGCCAGCAGTTTAGGGCGGAGGAACTTCGGTGGCTACACCTTC,CASSLGRRNFGGYTF
NA,TRBD2,TRBJ2-1,TRBV2,TGTGCCAGCACTTCCAGCGGGGGATCCTACAATGAGCAGTTCTTC,CASTSSGGSYNEQFF
NA,TRBD2,TRBJ2-6,TRBV13,TGTGCCAGCAGCTTAGGCCGGGGGGGCTTTACTTTC,CASSLGRGGFTF
NA,TRBD1,TRBJ2-7,TRBV2,TGTGCCAGAGGGACAGCCTCCTACGAGCAGTACTTC,CARGTASYEQYF
NA,NA,TRBJ2-3,TRBV7-8,TGTGCCAGCAGCTCCCGAAGGGGATCCCCAGATACGCAGTATTTT,CASSSRRGSPDTQYF
NA,NA,TRBJ2-7,TRBV5-1,TGCGCCAGCACCCCGGTTGCAGGGCGTAGCGAGCAGTACTTC,CASTPVAGRSEQYF
NA,TRBD1,TRBJ2-2,TRBV9,TGTGCCAGCAGCTCTCCGAGGACAGGGGACACCGGGGAGCTGTTTTTT,CASSSPRTGDTGELFF
few,NA,TRBJ1-2,TRBV7-8,TGTGCCAGCAGCTTAGAAGCGGGGTATGGATATGGCTACACCTTC,CASSLEAGYGYGYTF
few,NA,TRBJ2-2,TRBV15,TGTGCCACCAGCAGAGATTTAGTCGGTGAGCTGTTTTTT,CATSRDLVGELFF
NA,NA,TRBJ1-2,TRBV5-4,TGTGCCAGCAGCGGCTTCGATGGAGGCTATGGCTACACCTTC,CASSGFDGGYGYTF
NA,NA,TRBJ2-5,TRBV6-5,TGTGCCAGCAGTCGCCAGGGGAGCGTTGAGACCCAGTACTTC,CASSRQGSVETQYF